This T cell receptor (beta chain) was identified during a study of early stage breast cancer tumors. Measured with immunoSEQ multiplex PCR; TCRdb has only the in-frame clones, and not every one. The sample yields around 28,000 clones, 55% to 75% seen once. This CDR3 has 16 residues. From germline, CDR1 is SGHTA and CDR2 FQGNSA. J lost 4 bases, V lost 0 bases, and 7 bases had no gene match. Input material: blood. This receptor was identified in a person between 50 and 60 years old with breast cancer. The rearrangement joins TRBV7-2 to TRBJ2-3, with TRBD2 identical over 7 bases. CDR3 protein: CASSLARGRVSDTQYF. Here the CDR3 DNA reads TGTGCCAGCAGCTTAGCCCGCGGGAGAGTTTCAGATACGCAGTATTTT.